The 9 T cell receptor beta chains below all came from one sample that was sequenced in a study of identical twins. MiXCR, run by TCRdb on the 5' RACE reads, gives a single entry per CDR3 protein. Of about 520,000 distinct CDR3 sequences in the sample, 22% were seen once. These records were also assigned to another study, of T cells expressing NK-cell markers.

The specimen sequenced was CD4+ T cells sorted from blood. The receptors here all came from a woman younger than 30 in good health.

This clonotype was recorded at least ten times. The chain has TRBV2 and TRBJ2-5; D is unresolved. The CDR3 covers 13 residues. Germline V gives CDR1 SNHLY, CDR2 FYNNEI. The germline V and J ends were trimmed by 4 bases and 5 bases, with 11 bases remaining between them. CDR3 sequence (DNA): TGTGCCAGCAGTGTCCCCAACGGGGAGACCCAGTACTTC. It codes for CASSVPNGETQYF.

This clonotype was observed once. The V gene is TRBV6-1, the J gene TRBJ2-1; 14 nucleotides match TRBD2. In germline, CDR1 is MNHNS, CDR2 SASEGT. J gave up 10 bases and V 6 bases, and 17 bases lay outside the gene matches. CDR3 length equals 18 residues. As DNA, the CDR3 is TGTGCCAGCAGCTCCGGGACTAGCGGGAGTTGGGGTTTCGAAGAGCAGTTCTTC. Protein: CASSSGTSGSWGFEEQFF.

The V and J genes are TRBV5-1 and TRBJ2-3, with 8 bases fitting TRBD1. The length of the CDR3 is 15 residues. Trimming removed 0 bases from V and 9 bases from J; junction bases left unmatched: 9. Germline CDR1 SGHRS, CDR2 YFSETQ. In DNA, the CDR3 is TGCGCCAGCAGCTTGGCCCAGTCCCGACAGGGGACGCAGTATTTT. It specifies CASSLAQSRQGTQYF.

This clonotype was counted once. This clone may be a read error of a much larger clone one base away. This chain connects TRBV7-2 to TRBJ2-1, with D unresolved. The CDR3 is 13 residues long. Germline V CDR1 and CDR2: SGHTA, FQGNSA. CDR3 nucleotide sequence: TGTGCCAGCAGTATCGTTGGCTACAATGAGCGGTTCTTC. This codes for CASSIVGYNERFF.

As concerns this clonotype: It may be a read error: a sequence one base away is much more abundant. This chain joins TRBV29-1 and TRBJ1-1; the D is unclear. There are 15 residues in the CDR3. V dropped 4 bases and J dropped 7 bases, with 22 bases sitting between them. The germline V gene has CDR1 SQVTM and CDR2 ANQGSEA. In DNA, the CDR3 is TGCAGCGTTGGGGTCCACAGCCGAACGACTTATGAAGCTTTCTTT. The encoded protein is CSVGVHSRTTYEAFF.

This clonotype was picked up a small number of times. The rearrangement joins TRBV7-9 to TRBJ1-4; D might be TRBD1 (6 bases). Germline V gene sequence: CDR1 SEHNR, CDR2 FQNEAQ (reference sequence). Deletions cut 5 bases from V and 6 bases from J, with 16 bases between. The CDR3 has 15 amino acids. CDR3 amino acids: CASSKQQGADEKLFF. CDR3 in DNA: TGTGCCAGCAGCAAGCAACAGGGAGCTGATGAAAAACTGTTTTTT.

The J gene is TRBJ1-1, the V gene TRBV11-3; TRBD1 is a possible D gene (5 bases). CDR3 size: 14 residues. Deletions cut 5 bases from V and 1 base from J, with 11 bases between. Germline values: CDR1 SGHNT, CDR2 YENEEA. The CDR3 bases are TGTGCCAGCAGCGCAGGGTATCGGAACACTGAAGCTTTCTTT. Amino acid sequence: CASSAGYRNTEAFF.

This clonotype was seen ten or more times. The rearrangement links TRBV9 to TRBJ1-2; D unresolved. Germline V gene data show CDR1 as SGDLS and CDR2 as YYNGEE. V lost 4 bases, J lost 3 bases, and 13 bases lay in between. The CDR3 has 14 amino acids. Here the CDR3 DNA reads TGTGCCAGCAGCTCAACCCTGAAGGACTATGGCTACACCTTC. Encoded protein: CASSSTLKDYGYTF.

This chain uses TRBV11-3 with TRBJ2-1, with D tentatively TRBD2 (6 bases). The ends were cut back, 1 base at V and 12 bases at J, with 19 bases in the middle. The length of the CDR3 is 15 residues. Germline V gene data show CDR1 as SGHNT and CDR2 as YENEEA. The CDR3 sequence is CASSLGPVVAGMQFF. In DNA form, the CDR3 reads TGTGCCAGCAGCTTAGGCCCGGTGGTGGCGGGAATGCAGTTCTTC.